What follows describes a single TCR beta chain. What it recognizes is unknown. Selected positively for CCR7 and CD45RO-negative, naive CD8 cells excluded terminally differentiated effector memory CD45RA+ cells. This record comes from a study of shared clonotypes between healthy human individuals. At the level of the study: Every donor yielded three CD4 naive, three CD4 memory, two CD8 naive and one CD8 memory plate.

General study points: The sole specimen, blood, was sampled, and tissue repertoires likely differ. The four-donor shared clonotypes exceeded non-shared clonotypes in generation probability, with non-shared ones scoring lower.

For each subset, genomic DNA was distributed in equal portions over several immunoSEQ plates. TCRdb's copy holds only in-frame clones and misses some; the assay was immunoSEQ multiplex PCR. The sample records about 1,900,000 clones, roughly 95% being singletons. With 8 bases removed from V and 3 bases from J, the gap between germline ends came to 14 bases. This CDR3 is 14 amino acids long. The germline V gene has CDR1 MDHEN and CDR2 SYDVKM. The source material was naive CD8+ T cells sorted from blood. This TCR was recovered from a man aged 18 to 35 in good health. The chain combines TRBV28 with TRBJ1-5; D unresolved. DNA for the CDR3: TGTGCCAGCCGCTGGGGAGTCTACAATCAGCCCCAGCATTTT. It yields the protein CASRWGVYNQPQHF.